This T cell receptor (beta chain) appears in the sequencing data of a study of cytomegalovirus exposure and HLA in healthy donors. General observations from the study: Later on, an analysis tied 15,000 to 20,000 TCR beta sequences to HLA alleles at 0.05 false discovery rate. Association of a missense DCLRE1C variant with TCR beta V- and J-gene trimming was reported in a later analysis. Reports showed the classifier diagnosing cytomegalovirus status with high specificity and sensitivity. Sequencing likely produced, as an artifact, a cluster of highly shared sequence variants.

13 Jbeta primers and 60 Vbeta primers were used for the PCR. Profiled with immunoSEQ multiplex PCR; TCRdb holds only in-frame clones, not every one. The sample yields approximately 160,000 clones, over 75% seen once. Comments on this clone: The antigen remains undetermined.

Material: PBMCs. The source is a human donor in good health.

In DNA, the CDR3 is TGTGCCAGCAGCCAAGCGACAGGGGCGGGCACTGAAGCTTTCTTT. This sequence encodes CASSQATGAGTEAFF. The chain employs TRBV7-2 and TRBJ1-1; 8 bases fit TRBD1. The germline V gene has CDR1 SGHTA and CDR2 FQGNSA. Trimming at V came to 5 bases and at J to 4 bases, leaving 9 bases not matched to a gene. The CDR3 has 15 residues.